This T cell receptor beta chain was sequenced for a study of blood T cells in healthy people across ages. This clonotype was seen more than once but under ten times. A second PCR of roughly 7 to 11 cycles used a sample-barcoded 5' primer and a J-beta primer mix. A single record per CDR3 protein comes from TCRdb applying MiXCR to the 5' RACE reads. In the table there are about 930,000 distinct CDR3 sequences, about 28% of which are singletons. The CDR3 consists of 15 residues. V was cut by 6 bases and J by 12 bases, with 24 bases left in between. Isolation per sample recovered at least 7 million PBMCs. The same specimen was also included in a second study, on T cells of mothers and their children. That paper adds: Each child contributed approximately 3 million TCR beta CDR3 reads, while each mother contributed over 9 million. Relative to unrelated pairs, biologically related mother-child dyads exhibited marginally greater, non-significant overlap.

Sequences were obtained from blood. This chain uses TRBV12-3 or TRBV12-4 with TRBJ2-1; D might be TRBD2 (6 bases). This clonotype was sampled from a middle-aged woman in good health. Here the CDR3 DNA reads TGTGCCAGCAGAAAGATATACCCGAGGACGGAGGGGCAGTTCTTC. Translating gives CASRKIYPRTEGQFF.